The T cell receptor beta chain described here comes from a study of cytomegalovirus exposure and HLA in healthy donors. Study-wide points: In a later analysis, HLA-associated TCR beta chains were more clonally expanded than equally common others. Altogether, 150 or so TCR beta chains were recorded as cytomegalovirus-associated. Being indistinguishable, some V segments were excluded, TRBV6-2 and TRBV6-3 among them.

The PCR used 60 Vbeta and 13 Jbeta primers. Generated by immunoSEQ multiplex PCR, the TCRdb table keeps only in-frame clones and is missing some. The sample includes 150,000 to 200,000 clones, over 70% of them seen just once. Germline V gene sequence: CDR1 SGHVS, CDR2 FNYEAQ. V lost 5 bases to trimming and J lost 1 base, with 8 bases between them. This CDR3 comprises 14 residues. With respect to this clone: Its specificity is unknown.

Material: PBMCs. This sequence was found in a woman aged 45-60 years in good health and CMV-seropositive. The rearrangement uses TRBV7-6 and TRBJ2-2, with D tentatively TRBD2 (6 bases). The CDR3 coding sequence is TGTGCCAGCAGCGGGACTGTGAACACCGGGGAGCTGTTTTTT. It is translated as CASSGTVNTGELFF.